The entry below gives a single T cell receptor (beta chain) sequence along with its context. Its cognate antigen is unknown. This entry belongs to a study of OX40 agonist ivuxolimab in advanced cancers. Study at large: It was ivuxolimab, an agonistic anti-OX40 (CD134) antibody, that patients were treated with. Earlier treatment with anti-PD-1, anti-PD-L1 or anti-CTLA-4 was permitted, and roughly 40% had received some. Overall study findings and caveats: Circulating CD4+ and CD8+ T cells showed clonal expansion by week 6 at 0.1 to 3.0 mg/kg.

The method was immunoSEQ multiplex PCR; TCRdb's version includes in-frame clones alone and lacks a portion of them. The repertoire consists of tens of thousands of clones, with 65% to 85% occurring once and the leading ten covering about 5%. The V and J ends lost 1 base and 3 bases respectively, with 14 bases between them. This CDR3 contains 16 residues. Germline CDR1 reads SGHRS; CDR2 reads YFSETQ. This sample comprised CD4+ or CD8+ T cells sorted from blood, obtained in a trial of the OX40 agonist ivuxolimab. This receptor was taken from an adult with an advanced solid tumor such as melanoma, head and neck, liver or kidney cancer. The chain uses TRBV5-1 and TRBJ2-1, with D perhaps matching TRBD1 or TRBD2 (5 bases each). The CDR3 is CASSLWSGANYNEQFF. CDR3 in DNA: TGCGCCAGCAGCTTGTGGTCCGGGGCGAACTACAATGAGCAGTTCTTC.